A selection of T cell receptor beta chains follows, all from one sample in a study of neurological immune-mediated disorders. MiXCR was run by TCRdb on the 5' RACE reads, yielding one entry per CDR3 protein. The sample lists approximately 41,000 distinct CDR3 sequences; around 13% were seen once. The specimen sequenced was CD4+ T cells from blood. The receptors shown here come from an older woman with HTLV-1-associated myelopathy (HAM/TSP). The CDR3 runs from the conserved cysteine through the conserved F or W. Fields, in order: clone size, J gene, D gene, CDR3 length, V gene, CDR3 DNA, CDR3 protein. The D gene is left open where the match is weak. Some rows mark clone size as missing; the rest say once, few, many or name a class of expanded clone.

clone size: many; J gene: TRBJ1-5; D gene: -; CDR3 length: 14; V gene: TRBV7-8; CDR3 DNA: TGTGCCAGCAGCTTAGCAGAGGGAGACCAGCCCCAGCATTTT; CDR3 protein: CASSLAEGDQPQHF
clone size: many; J gene: TRBJ1-2; D gene: -; CDR3 length: 14; V gene: TRBV5-1; CDR3 DNA: TGCGCCAGCAGCTTAGAGGGAAACGACTATGGCTACACCTTC; CDR3 protein: CASSLEGNDYGYTF
clone size: many; J gene: TRBJ2-3; D gene: TRBD1; CDR3 length: 13; V gene: TRBV20-1; CDR3 DNA: TGCAGTGCTGGAAGACAGGGGGCAGATACGCAGTATTTT; CDR3 protein: CSAGRQGADTQYF
clone size: many; J gene: TRBJ1-2; D gene: -; CDR3 length: 16; V gene: TRBV3-1; CDR3 DNA: TGTGCCAGCAGCCAAGACAATAAAGGCGGGAGGTATGGCTACACCTTC; CDR3 protein: CASSQDNKGGRYGYTF
clone size: many; J gene: TRBJ2-3; D gene: -; CDR3 length: 17; V gene: TRBV5-1; CDR3 DNA: TGCGCCAGCAGCTCAATCCCACTCGGGGGAAACACAGATACGCAGTATTTT; CDR3 protein: CASSSIPLGGNTDTQYF
clone size: many; J gene: TRBJ2-7; D gene: -; CDR3 length: 16; V gene: TRBV5-1; CDR3 DNA: TGCGCCAGCAGCTTAACAGGGATCTCACCGCCCTACGAGCAGTACTTC; CDR3 protein: CASSLTGISPPYEQYF
clone size: many; J gene: TRBJ1-4; D gene: -; CDR3 length: 14; V gene: TRBV5-1; CDR3 DNA: TGCGCCAGCAGCTCCGACATTTCTAATGAAAAACTGTTTTTT; CDR3 protein: CASSSDISNEKLFF
clone size: many; J gene: TRBJ2-2; D gene: TRBD2; CDR3 length: 15; V gene: TRBV5-1; CDR3 DNA: TGCGCCAGCAGGGCCGGGGGGGCCGGAACCGGGGAGCTGTTTTTT; CDR3 protein: CASRAGGAGTGELFF
clone size: -; J gene: TRBJ2-7; D gene: TRBD1; CDR3 length: 13; V gene: TRBV7-9; CDR3 DNA: TGTGCCAGCCTCCGGGACAGGGGGCTCGAGCAGTACTTC; CDR3 protein: CASLRDRGLEQYF
clone size: many; J gene: TRBJ2-3; D gene: -; CDR3 length: 18; V gene: TRBV7-6; CDR3 DNA: TGTGCCAGCAGCTTAGTTACGGGGGACCTGACTAGCACAGATACGCAGTATTTT; CDR3 protein: CASSLVTGDLTSTDTQYF
clone size: many; J gene: TRBJ2-7; D gene: -; CDR3 length: 12; V gene: TRBV14; CDR3 DNA: TGTGCCAGCAGCCAAGATGTCCACGAGCAGTACTTC; CDR3 protein: CASSQDVHEQYF
clone size: medium-sized; J gene: TRBJ1-1; D gene: -; CDR3 length: 13; V gene: TRBV29-1; CDR3 DNA: TGCAGCGCCGAGGCAGCTATGAACACTGAAGCTTTCTTT; CDR3 protein: CSAEAAMNTEAFF
clone size: many; J gene: TRBJ2-1; D gene: -; CDR3 length: 14; V gene: TRBV20-1; CDR3 DNA: TGCAGTGCCGGGACGGGACTCGGAGTCGATGAGCAGTTCTTC; CDR3 protein: CSAGTGLGVDEQFF
clone size: many; J gene: TRBJ1-1; D gene: -; CDR3 length: 14; V gene: TRBV6-5; CDR3 DNA: TGTGCCAGCAAAACACAGGGAGGAAACACTGAAGCTTTCTTT; CDR3 protein: CASKTQGGNTEAFF
clone size: many; J gene: TRBJ2-3; D gene: TRBD2; CDR3 length: 18; V gene: TRBV7-2; CDR3 DNA: TGTGCCAGCAGCTTAGCACCCCACGGGGGGGCCCGCACAGATACGCAGTATTTT; CDR3 protein: CASSLAPHGGARTDTQYF
clone size: many; J gene: TRBJ1-2; D gene: -; CDR3 length: 15; V gene: TRBV5-6; CDR3 DNA: TGTGCCAGCAGCTTGGGGCAACTCGCTAACTATGGCTACACCTTC; CDR3 protein: CASSLGQLANYGYTF
clone size: many; J gene: TRBJ2-7; D gene: -; CDR3 length: 14; V gene: TRBV20-1; CDR3 DNA: TGCAGTGCTAGAGGGCTTGAGACCCCCTACGAGCAGTACTTC; CDR3 protein: CSARGLETPYEQYF
clone size: -; J gene: TRBJ2-7; D gene: -; CDR3 length: 14; V gene: TRBV5-1; CDR3 DNA: TGCGCCAGCAGCTTGCAGGGAGGCCCCTACGAGCAGTACTTC; CDR3 protein: CASSLQGGPYEQYF
clone size: many; J gene: TRBJ2-5; D gene: -; CDR3 length: 15; V gene: TRBV5-1; CDR3 DNA: TGCGCCAGCAGAGGTAACACGGGGGAAGAGGAGACCCAGTACTTC; CDR3 protein: CASRGNTGEEETQYF
clone size: many; J gene: TRBJ2-7; D gene: TRBD1; CDR3 length: 14; V gene: TRBV6-1; CDR3 DNA: TGTGCCAGCAGACGGACAGGGGGCCTCTACGAGCAGTACTTC; CDR3 protein: CASRRTGGLYEQYF
clone size: many; J gene: TRBJ2-4; D gene: -; CDR3 length: 16; V gene: TRBV3-1; CDR3 DNA: TGTGCCAGCAGCCCCGCGGGGTCGAGGACCAAAAACATTCAGTACTTC; CDR3 protein: CASSPAGSRTKNIQYF
clone size: medium-sized; J gene: TRBJ2-3; D gene: -; CDR3 length: 12; V gene: TRBV20-1; CDR3 DNA: TGCAGTGCTAGTTTAGGGTTCGATACGCAGTATTTT; CDR3 protein: CSASLGFDTQYF
clone size: many; J gene: TRBJ1-5; D gene: -; CDR3 length: 15; V gene: TRBV6-1; CDR3 DNA: TGTGCCAGCAGTGAATACTGGGCAGACTATCAGCCCCAGCATTTT; CDR3 protein: CASSEYWADYQPQHF
clone size: many; J gene: TRBJ2-3; D gene: TRBD2; CDR3 length: 18; V gene: TRBV20-1; CDR3 DNA: TGCAGTGCTACTCCGGGACTAGCGGGGGGCGCCTACACAGATACGCAGTATTTT; CDR3 protein: CSATPGLAGGAYTDTQYF
clone size: many; J gene: TRBJ1-5; D gene: TRBD1; CDR3 length: 16; V gene: TRBV27; CDR3 DNA: TGTGCCAGCAGTTTATGGGGACAGGGAGGGAATCAGCCCCAGCATTTT; CDR3 protein: CASSLWGQGGNQPQHF
clone size: many; J gene: TRBJ1-2; D gene: TRBD1; CDR3 length: 16; V gene: TRBV15; CDR3 DNA: TGTGCCACCAGCAGAGACGGGACAGGGAATAACTATGGCTACACCTTC; CDR3 protein: CATSRDGTGNNYGYTF
clone size: many; J gene: TRBJ2-1; D gene: -; CDR3 length: 14; V gene: TRBV7-7; CDR3 DNA: TGTGCTAGCAGCTTGGCAGGGCGCTACAATGAGCAGTTCTTC; CDR3 protein: CASSLAGRYNEQFF
clone size: -; J gene: TRBJ2-3; D gene: -; CDR3 length: 13; V gene: TRBV20-1; CDR3 DNA: TGCAGTGCGTTGGGGGGTGGCACAGATACGCAGTATTTT; CDR3 protein: CSALGGGTDTQYF
clone size: many; J gene: TRBJ1-4; D gene: -; CDR3 length: 11; V gene: TRBV6-5; CDR3 DNA: TGTGCCAGCAGTTACTCAGGGACTATGTTTTTT; CDR3 protein: CASSYSGTMFF
clone size: many; J gene: TRBJ1-1; D gene: -; CDR3 length: 13; V gene: TRBV5-1; CDR3 DNA: TGCGCCAGCAGCTTGACTTGGGACACTGAAGCTTTCTTT; CDR3 protein: CASSLTWDTEAFF
clone size: many; J gene: TRBJ1-4; D gene: -; CDR3 length: 13; V gene: TRBV5-1; CDR3 DNA: TGCGCCAGCAGCGGAGGGGCTGGTGAAAAACTGTTTTTT; CDR3 protein: CASSGGAGEKLFF
clone size: -; J gene: TRBJ2-2; D gene: TRBD2; CDR3 length: 17; V gene: TRBV5-1; CDR3 DNA: TGCGCCAGCAGTCACGGATGGCGGGGGACGAACACCGGGGAGCTGTTTTTT; CDR3 protein: CASSHGWRGTNTGELFF
clone size: -; J gene: TRBJ1-1; D gene: -; CDR3 length: 14; V gene: TRBV7-9; CDR3 DNA: TGTGCCAGCAGCTGGGGACATAAGAACACTGAAGCTTTCTTT; CDR3 protein: CASSWGHKNTEAFF
clone size: many; J gene: TRBJ1-1; D gene: -; CDR3 length: 14; V gene: TRBV4-2; CDR3 DNA: TGTGCCAGCAGCCCCTACCCCATGAACACTGAAGCTTTCTTT; CDR3 protein: CASSPYPMNTEAFF
clone size: many; J gene: TRBJ2-5; D gene: TRBD2; CDR3 length: 14; V gene: TRBV6-2/TRBV6-3; CDR3 DNA: TGTGCCAGCAGACTAGCGGGGGGAGGAGAGACCCAGTACTTC; CDR3 protein: CASRLAGGGETQYF
clone size: many; J gene: TRBJ1-2; D gene: -; CDR3 length: 15; V gene: TRBV29-1; CDR3 DNA: TGCAGCGTCGATTTGGACAGCAAGGATAACTATGGCTACACCTTC; CDR3 protein: CSVDLDSKDNYGYTF
clone size: many; J gene: TRBJ1-4; D gene: -; CDR3 length: 14; V gene: TRBV30; CDR3 DNA: TGTGCCTGGAGCCCGGATACAACTAATGAAAAACTGTTTTTT; CDR3 protein: CAWSPDTTNEKLFF
clone size: many; J gene: TRBJ2-7; D gene: -; CDR3 length: 13; V gene: TRBV5-5; CDR3 DNA: TGTGCCAGCAGCTCCCTGATTCAGAGGGAGCAGTACTTC; CDR3 protein: CASSSLIQREQYF
clone size: few; J gene: TRBJ1-3; D gene: -; CDR3 length: 14; V gene: TRBV7-2; CDR3 DNA: TGTGCCAGCAGCGTAGGGTGGAGTGGTAACACCATATATTTT; CDR3 protein: CASSVGWSGNTIYF
clone size: many; J gene: TRBJ1-4; D gene: -; CDR3 length: 12; V gene: TRBV29-1; CDR3 DNA: TGCAGCGTTCTACAGACTAATGAAAAACTGTTTTTT; CDR3 protein: CSVLQTNEKLFF
clone size: -; J gene: TRBJ2-5; D gene: TRBD2; CDR3 length: 14; V gene: TRBV20-1; CDR3 DNA: TGCAGTGCTCCCCTACGGGCGGGAGTGGAGACCCAGTACTTC; CDR3 protein: CSAPLRAGVETQYF
clone size: -; J gene: TRBJ1-6; D gene: -; CDR3 length: 14; V gene: TRBV6-1; CDR3 DNA: TGTGTCAGCAGCGTGGGACTGGCTGATTCACCCATCCACTTT; CDR3 protein: CVSSVGLADSPIHF
clone size: -; J gene: TRBJ2-1; D gene: -; CDR3 length: 14; V gene: TRBV20-1; CDR3 DNA: TGCAGTGCTAGAGGGTTAGACCTATACAATGAGCAGTTCTTC; CDR3 protein: CSARGLDLYNEQFF
clone size: -; J gene: TRBJ2-7; D gene: TRBD2; CDR3 length: 14; V gene: TRBV20-1; CDR3 DNA: TGCAGTGCTATGGGACTAGCGGGGGGTGGTGAGCAGTACTTC; CDR3 protein: CSAMGLAGGGEQYF
clone size: many; J gene: TRBJ2-1; D gene: TRBD2; CDR3 length: 19; V gene: TRBV25-1; CDR3 DNA: TGTGCCAGCAGTGAACCGGGACTAGCGGGAACGAGGGTCTACAATGAGCAGTTCTTC; CDR3 protein: CASSEPGLAGTRVYNEQFF
clone size: many; J gene: TRBJ1-6; D gene: TRBD1; CDR3 length: 15; V gene: TRBV9; CDR3 DNA: TGTGCCAGCAGCGTAGCGGGACAGGGTAATTCACCCCTCCACTTT; CDR3 protein: CASSVAGQGNSPLHF
clone size: many; J gene: TRBJ1-1; D gene: -; CDR3 length: 13; V gene: TRBV10-3; CDR3 DNA: TGTGCCATTAGCCGGGATGAGAACACTGAAGCTTTCTTT; CDR3 protein: CAISRDENTEAFF
clone size: -; J gene: TRBJ2-3; D gene: TRBD2; CDR3 length: 16; V gene: TRBV20-1; CDR3 DNA: TGCAGTGCTGGCTCAGCGGGGGAGGGTTCGGTAGATACACAGTATTTT; CDR3 protein: CSAGSAGEGSVDTQYF